This T cell receptor beta chain was profiled in a study of cytomegalovirus exposure and HLA in healthy donors. Findings and caveats of the study: The study found most TCR sequences rare, yet found some public TCRs in many donors.

The CDR3 runs 16 residues. From germline, CDR1 is KGHSH and CDR2 LQKENI. Trimming took 2 bases from V and 2 from J, leaving 14 bases between them. Concerning this clone: What it binds is unknown.

Here immunoSEQ multiplex PCR was the method, and the copy in TCRdb shows in-frame clones only, minus some. The sample contains 90,000 to 120,000 clones, 90% to 96% of which appear only once. Sequenced sample: PBMCs. The sequence was obtained from a woman aged 18 to 35 in good health and CMV-seronegative. The rearrangement joins TRBV18 to TRBJ2-3, with D maybe TRBD1 (5 bases). This CDR3 reads CASSPVPGRATDTQYF. The CDR3 DNA sequence: TGTGCCAGCTCACCAGTTCCCGGCAGGGCCACAGATACGCAGTATTTT.